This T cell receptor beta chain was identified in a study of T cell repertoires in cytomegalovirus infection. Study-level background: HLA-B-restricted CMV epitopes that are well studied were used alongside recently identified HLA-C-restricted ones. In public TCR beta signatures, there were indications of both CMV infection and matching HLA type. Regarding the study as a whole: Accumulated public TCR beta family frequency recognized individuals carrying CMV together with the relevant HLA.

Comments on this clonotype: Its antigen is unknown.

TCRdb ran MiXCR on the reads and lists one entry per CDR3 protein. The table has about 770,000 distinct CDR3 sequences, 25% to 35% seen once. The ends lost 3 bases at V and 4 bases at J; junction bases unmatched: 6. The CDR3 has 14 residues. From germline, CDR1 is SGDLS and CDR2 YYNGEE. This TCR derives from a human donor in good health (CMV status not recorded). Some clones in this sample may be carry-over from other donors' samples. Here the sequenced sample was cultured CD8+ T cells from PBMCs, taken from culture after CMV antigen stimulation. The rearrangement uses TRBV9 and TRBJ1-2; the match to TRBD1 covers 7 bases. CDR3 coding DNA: TGTGCCAGCAGCGGTTCCGGGACAGTCTATGGCTACACCTTC. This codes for CASSGSGTVYGYTF.